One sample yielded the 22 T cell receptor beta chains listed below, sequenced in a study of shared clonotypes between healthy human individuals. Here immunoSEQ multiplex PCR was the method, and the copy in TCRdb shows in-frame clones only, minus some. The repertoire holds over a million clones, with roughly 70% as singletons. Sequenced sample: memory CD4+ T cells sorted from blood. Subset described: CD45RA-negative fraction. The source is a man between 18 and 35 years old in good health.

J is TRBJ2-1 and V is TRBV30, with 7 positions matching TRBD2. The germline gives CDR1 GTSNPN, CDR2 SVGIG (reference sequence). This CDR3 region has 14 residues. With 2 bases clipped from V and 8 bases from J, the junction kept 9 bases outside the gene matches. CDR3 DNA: TGTGCCTGGAGTAGGGGCGGGAGAGGCTATGAGCAGTTCTTC. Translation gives CAWSRGGRGYEQFF.

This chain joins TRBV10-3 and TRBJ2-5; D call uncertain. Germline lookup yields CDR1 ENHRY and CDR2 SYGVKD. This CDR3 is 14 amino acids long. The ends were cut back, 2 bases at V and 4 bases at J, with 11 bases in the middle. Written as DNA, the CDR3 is TGTGCCATCAGTGAGGGTTGGGGTGGAGAGACCCAGTACTTC. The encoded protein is CAISEGWGGETQYF.

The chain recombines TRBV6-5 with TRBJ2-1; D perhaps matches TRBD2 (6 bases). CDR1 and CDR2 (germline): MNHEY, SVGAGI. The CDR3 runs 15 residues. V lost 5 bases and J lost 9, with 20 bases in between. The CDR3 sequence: CASSRRDSRPTEQFF. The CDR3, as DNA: TGTGCCAGCAGTCGGCGGGACTCCCGCCCCACTGAGCAGTTCTTC.

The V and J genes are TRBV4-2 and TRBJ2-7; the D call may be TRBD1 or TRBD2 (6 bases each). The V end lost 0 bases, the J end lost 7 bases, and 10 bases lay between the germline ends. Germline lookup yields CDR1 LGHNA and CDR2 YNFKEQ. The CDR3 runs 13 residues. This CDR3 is CASSQERGGEQYF. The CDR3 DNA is TGTGCCAGCAGCCAAGAGAGAGGGGGGGAGCAGTACTTC.

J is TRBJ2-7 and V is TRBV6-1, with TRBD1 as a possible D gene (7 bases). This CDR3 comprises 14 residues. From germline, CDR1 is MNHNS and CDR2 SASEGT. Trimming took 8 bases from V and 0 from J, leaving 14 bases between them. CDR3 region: CASWRDSSSYEQYF. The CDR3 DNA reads TGTGCCAGCTGGAGGGACAGTAGCTCCTACGAGCAGTACTTC.

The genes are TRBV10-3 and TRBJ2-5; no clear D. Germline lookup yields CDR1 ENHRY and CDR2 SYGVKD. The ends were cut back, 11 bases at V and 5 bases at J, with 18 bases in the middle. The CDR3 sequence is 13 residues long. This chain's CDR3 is CASYSPGQETQYF. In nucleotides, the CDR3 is TGTGCCTCCTACTCGCCCGGCCAGGAGACCCAGTACTTC.

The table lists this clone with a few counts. This CDR3 is CAMGTGVTGELFF. DNA of the CDR3: TGTGCCATGGGGACAGGGGTTACCGGGGAGCTGTTTTTT. The V and J genes are TRBV10-3 and TRBJ2-2, with TRBD1 matching over 10 bases. With 9 bases clipped from V and 5 bases from J, the junction kept 3 bases outside the gene matches. Germline V lookup: CDR1 ENHRY, CDR2 SYGVKD. This CDR3 region has 13 residues.

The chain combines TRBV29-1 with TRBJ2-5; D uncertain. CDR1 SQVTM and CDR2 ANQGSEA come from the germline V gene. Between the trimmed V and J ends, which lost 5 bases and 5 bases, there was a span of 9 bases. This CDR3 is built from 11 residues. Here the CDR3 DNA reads TGCAGCGTTATCAGTGGGGAGACCCAGTACTTC. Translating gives CSVISGETQYF.

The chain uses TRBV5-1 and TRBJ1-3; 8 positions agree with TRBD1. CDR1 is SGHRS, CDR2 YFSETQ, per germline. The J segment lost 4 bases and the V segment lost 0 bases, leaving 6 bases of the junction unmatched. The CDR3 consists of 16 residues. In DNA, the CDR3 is TGCGCCAGCAGCTTGGGGCCCCAGGGGGCCGGAAACACCATATATTTT. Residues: CASSLGPQGAGNTIYF.

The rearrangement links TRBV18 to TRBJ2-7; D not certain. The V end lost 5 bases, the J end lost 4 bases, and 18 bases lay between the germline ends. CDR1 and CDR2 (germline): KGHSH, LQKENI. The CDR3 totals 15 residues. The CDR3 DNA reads TGTGCCAGCTCATCCGGAGTTGGGGTTGGATACGAGCAGTACTTC. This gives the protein CASSSGVGVGYEQYF.

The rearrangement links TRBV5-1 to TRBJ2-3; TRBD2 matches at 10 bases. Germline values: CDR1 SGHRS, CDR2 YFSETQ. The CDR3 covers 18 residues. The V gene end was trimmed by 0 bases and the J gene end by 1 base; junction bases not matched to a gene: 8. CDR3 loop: CASSLEPAGGVGTDTQYF. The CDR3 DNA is TGCGCCAGCAGCTTGGAACCAGCGGGAGGGGTGGGCACAGATACGCAGTATTTT.

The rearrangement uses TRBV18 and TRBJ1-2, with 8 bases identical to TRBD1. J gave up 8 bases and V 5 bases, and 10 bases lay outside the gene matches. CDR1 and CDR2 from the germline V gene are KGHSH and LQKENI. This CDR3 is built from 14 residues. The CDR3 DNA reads TGTGCCAGCTCAGCTCAGGACAGGGAAGTGGGCTACACCTTC. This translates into CASSAQDREVGYTF.

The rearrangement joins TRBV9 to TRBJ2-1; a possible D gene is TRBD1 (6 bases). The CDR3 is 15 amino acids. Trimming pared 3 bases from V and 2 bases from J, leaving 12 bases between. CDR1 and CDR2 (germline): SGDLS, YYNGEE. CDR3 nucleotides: TGTGCCAGCAGCGATCAGGGGTTCCCCTACAATGAGCAGTTCTTC. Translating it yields CASSDQGFPYNEQFF.

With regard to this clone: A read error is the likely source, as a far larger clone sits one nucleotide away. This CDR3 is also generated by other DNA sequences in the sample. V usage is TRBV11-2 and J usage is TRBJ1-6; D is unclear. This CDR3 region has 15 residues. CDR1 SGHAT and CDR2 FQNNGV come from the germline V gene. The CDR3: CASSLWFRGGSPLHF. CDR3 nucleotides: TGTGCCAGCAGCTTATGGTTTCGGGGAGGTTCACCCCTCCACTTC.

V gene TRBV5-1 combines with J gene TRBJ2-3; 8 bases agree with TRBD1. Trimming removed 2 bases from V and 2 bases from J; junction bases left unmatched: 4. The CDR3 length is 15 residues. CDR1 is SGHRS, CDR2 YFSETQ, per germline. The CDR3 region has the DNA TGCGCCAGCAGCTTTGGGACAGGTCCCACAGATACGCAGTATTTT. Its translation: CASSFGTGPTDTQYF.

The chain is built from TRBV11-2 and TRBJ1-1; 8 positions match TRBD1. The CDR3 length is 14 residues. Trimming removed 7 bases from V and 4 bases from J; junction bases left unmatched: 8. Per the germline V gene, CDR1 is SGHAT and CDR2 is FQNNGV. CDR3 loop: CASNQAGQGTEAFF. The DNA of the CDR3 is TGTGCCAGCAATCAGGCCGGACAGGGCACTGAAGCTTTCTTT.

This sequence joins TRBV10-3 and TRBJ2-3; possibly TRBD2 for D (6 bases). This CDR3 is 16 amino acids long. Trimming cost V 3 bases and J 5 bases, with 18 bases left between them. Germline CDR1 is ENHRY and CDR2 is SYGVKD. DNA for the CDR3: TGTGCCATCAGTGATCTCGGCGGGATGGGGGGAGATACGCAGTATTTT. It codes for CAISDLGGMGGDTQYF.

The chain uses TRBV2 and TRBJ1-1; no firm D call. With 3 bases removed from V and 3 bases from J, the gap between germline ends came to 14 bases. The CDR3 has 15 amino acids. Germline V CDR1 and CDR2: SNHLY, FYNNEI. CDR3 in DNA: TGTGCCAGCAGTGAGCAGCTGGGTCAATACACTGAAGCTTTCTTT. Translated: CASSEQLGQYTEAFF.

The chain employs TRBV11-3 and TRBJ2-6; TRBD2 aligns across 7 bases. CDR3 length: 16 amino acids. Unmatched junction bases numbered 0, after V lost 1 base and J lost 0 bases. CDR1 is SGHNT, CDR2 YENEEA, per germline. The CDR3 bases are TGTGCCAGCAGCTTAGCGGGGGGCTCTGGGGCCAACGTCCTGACTTTC. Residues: CASSLAGGSGANVLTF.

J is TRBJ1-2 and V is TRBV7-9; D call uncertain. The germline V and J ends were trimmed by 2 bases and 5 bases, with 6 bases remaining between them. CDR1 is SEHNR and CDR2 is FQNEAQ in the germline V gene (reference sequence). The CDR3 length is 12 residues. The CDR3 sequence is CASSLTEYGYTF. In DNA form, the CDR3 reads TGTGCCAGCAGCTTAACGGAGTATGGCTACACCTTC.

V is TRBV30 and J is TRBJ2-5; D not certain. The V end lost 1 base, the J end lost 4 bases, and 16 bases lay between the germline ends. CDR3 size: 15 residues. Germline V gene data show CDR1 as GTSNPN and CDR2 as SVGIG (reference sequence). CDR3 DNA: TGTGCCTGGAGTGCCGAGGTAGGAGTGATAGAGACCCAGTACTTC. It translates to CAWSAEVGVIETQYF. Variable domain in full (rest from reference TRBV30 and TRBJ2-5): SQTIHQWPATLVQPVGSPLSLECTVEGTSNPNLYWYRQAAGRGLQLLFYSVGIGQISSEVPQNLSASRPQDRQFILSSKKLLLSDSGFYLCAWSAEVGVIETQYFGPGTRLLVL.

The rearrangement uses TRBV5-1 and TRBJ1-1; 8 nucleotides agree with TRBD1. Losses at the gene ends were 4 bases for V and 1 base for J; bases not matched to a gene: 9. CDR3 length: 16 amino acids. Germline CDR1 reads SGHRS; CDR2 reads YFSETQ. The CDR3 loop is CASSRGTGQENTEAFF. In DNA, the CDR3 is TGCGCCAGCAGCCGGGGGACAGGTCAGGAGAACACTGAAGCTTTCTTT. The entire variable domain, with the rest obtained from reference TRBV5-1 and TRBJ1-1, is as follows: KAGVTQTPRYLIKTRGQQVTLSCSPISGHRSVSWYQQTPGQGLQFLFEYFSETQRNKGNFPGRFSGRQFSNSRSEMNVSTLELGDSALYLCASSRGTGQENTEAFFGQGTRLTVV.